Below, one T cell receptor beta chain is given with its context. The sample carries other DNA sequences with the same CDR3. The primer mix had 60 Vbeta and 13 Jbeta primers. TCRdb's copy holds only in-frame clones and misses some; the assay was immunoSEQ multiplex PCR. Its table records 50,000 to 60,000 clones. The CDR3 runs 18 residues. V was cut by 4 bases and J by 1 base, with 18 bases left in between. Germline CDR1 SGHRS, CDR2 YFSETQ. These data originate in a study of cytomegalovirus exposure and HLA in healthy donors. The specimen was PBMCs. This clonotype was sampled from a male donor in good health and CMV-seronegative. The chain couples TRBV5-1 to TRBJ2-6; perhaps TRBD1 as D (6 bases). CDR3 in amino acids: CASSTGFASLSGANVLTF. The CDR3 region has the DNA TGCGCCAGCAGCACAGGGTTCGCGAGTTTATCTGGGGCCAACGTCCTGACTTTC.